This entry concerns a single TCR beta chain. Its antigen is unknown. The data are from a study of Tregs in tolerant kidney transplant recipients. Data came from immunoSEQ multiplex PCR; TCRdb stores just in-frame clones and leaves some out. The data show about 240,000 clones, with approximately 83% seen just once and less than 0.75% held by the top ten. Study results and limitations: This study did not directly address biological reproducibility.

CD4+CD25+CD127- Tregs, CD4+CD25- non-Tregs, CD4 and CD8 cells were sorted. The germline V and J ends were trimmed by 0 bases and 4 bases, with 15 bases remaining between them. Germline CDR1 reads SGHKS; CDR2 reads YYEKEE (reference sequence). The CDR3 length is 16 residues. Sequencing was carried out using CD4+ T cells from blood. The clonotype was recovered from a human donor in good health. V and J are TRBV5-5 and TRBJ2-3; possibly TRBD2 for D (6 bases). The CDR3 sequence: CASSLAVAGPADTQYF. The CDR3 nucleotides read TGTGCCAGCAGCTTGGCCGTGGCGGGGCCGGCAGATACGCAGTATTTT.